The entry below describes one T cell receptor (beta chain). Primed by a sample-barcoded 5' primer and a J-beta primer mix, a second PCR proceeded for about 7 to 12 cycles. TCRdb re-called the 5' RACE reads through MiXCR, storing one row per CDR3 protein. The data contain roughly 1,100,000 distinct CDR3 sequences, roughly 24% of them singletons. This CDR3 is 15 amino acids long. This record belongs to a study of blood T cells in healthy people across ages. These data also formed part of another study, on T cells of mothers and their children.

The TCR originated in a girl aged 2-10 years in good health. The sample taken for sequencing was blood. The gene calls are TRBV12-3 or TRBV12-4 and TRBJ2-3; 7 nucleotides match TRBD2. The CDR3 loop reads CAGAPGGRGTDTQYF. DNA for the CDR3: TGTGCAGGAGCCCCTGGCGGGAGAGGCACAGATACGCAGTATTTT.